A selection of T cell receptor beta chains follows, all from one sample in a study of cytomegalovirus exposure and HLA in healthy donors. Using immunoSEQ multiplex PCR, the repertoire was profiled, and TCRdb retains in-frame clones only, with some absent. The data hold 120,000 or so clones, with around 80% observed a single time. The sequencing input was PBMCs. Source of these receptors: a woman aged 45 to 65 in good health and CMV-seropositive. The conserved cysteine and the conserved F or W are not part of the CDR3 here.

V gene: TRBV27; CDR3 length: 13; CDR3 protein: ASSVQGAKGETQY
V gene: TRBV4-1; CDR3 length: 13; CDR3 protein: ASRPSIGTRNTQY
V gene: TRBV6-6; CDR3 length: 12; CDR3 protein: ASTVGQGTYGYT
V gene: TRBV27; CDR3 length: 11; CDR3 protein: ASSRRDRNEQF
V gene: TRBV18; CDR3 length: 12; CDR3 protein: ASSEGVGNQPQH
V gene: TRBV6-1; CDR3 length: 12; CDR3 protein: ALKGAGGYYGYT
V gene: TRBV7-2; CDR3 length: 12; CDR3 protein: ASSHGLAPYEQY
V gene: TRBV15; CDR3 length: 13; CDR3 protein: ATSRVPQGAYGYT
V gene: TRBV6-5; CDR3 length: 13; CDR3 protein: ASSNPGTGGGEQY
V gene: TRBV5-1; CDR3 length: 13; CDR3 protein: ASSLGAGGPDTQY
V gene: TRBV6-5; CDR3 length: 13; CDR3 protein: ASSYVQGANYGYT
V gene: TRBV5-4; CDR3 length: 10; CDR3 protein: ASSKQEDTQY
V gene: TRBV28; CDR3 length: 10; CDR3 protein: ASSRTGYGYT
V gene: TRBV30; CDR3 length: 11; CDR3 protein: AWSRRANTEAF
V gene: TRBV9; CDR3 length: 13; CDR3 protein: ASSVGVVMNTEAF
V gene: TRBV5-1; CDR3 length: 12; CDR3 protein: ASSPTGVAETQY
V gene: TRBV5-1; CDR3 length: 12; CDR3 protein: ASSRSVQGETQY
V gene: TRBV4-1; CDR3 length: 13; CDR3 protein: ASSQDITLMRKLF
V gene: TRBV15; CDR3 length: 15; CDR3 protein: ATRSGTSGTSQETQY
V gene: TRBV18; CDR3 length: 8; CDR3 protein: ASSGGSAF
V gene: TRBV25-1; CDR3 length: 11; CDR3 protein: ASSERQVSEQY
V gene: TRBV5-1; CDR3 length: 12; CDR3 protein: ASRTGAANEKLF
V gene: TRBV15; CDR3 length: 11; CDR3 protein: ATSRDTDRQQF
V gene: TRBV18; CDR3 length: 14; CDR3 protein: ASSLWAGGVGQPQH
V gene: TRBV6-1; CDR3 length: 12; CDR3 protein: ASSEGTGGNEQF